This T cell receptor beta chain stems from a study of radiation and T cells in renal cell carcinoma. Overall study results and limits: Only small tumor regions of 0.95 to 1 g were sampled. Irradiated tumors held more dominant CDR3 motifs than control tumors. Irradiated tumors had higher TCR clonality than control tumors.

Concerning this clone itself: The antigen is undetermined.

Stated treatment: treatment-naive control, cytoreductive nephrectomy. Clear cell pathology was present in this patient's renal cell carcinoma. The CDR3 spans 14 residues. The V end was cut by 6 bases, the J end by 6 bases, with 15 bases between. CDR1 KGHSH and CDR2 LQKENI come from the germline V gene. Only in-frame clones appear in the TCRdb table, and some are missing; sequencing was by immunoSEQ multiplex PCR. Counted here are some 20,000 clones, roughly half occurring once; the ten biggest clones make up less than 25%. This chain uses TRBV18 with TRBJ1-5, with D tentatively TRBD1 (5 bases). This receptor was taken from a human donor with renal cell carcinoma. This material consisted of tumor tissue, taken from a patient whose treatment was nephrectomy without radiotherapy. CDR3 DNA: TGTGCCAGCTCTCCGACAGACGGGGGTCAGCCCCAGCATTTT. Its protein is CASSPTDGGQPQHF. Variable domain in full (rest from reference TRBV18 and TRBJ1-5): NAGVMQNPRHLVRRRGQEARLRCSPMKGHSHVYWYRQLPEEGLKFMVYLQKENIIDESGMPKERFSAEFPKEGPSILRIQQVVRGDSAAYFCASSPTDGGQPQHFGDGTRLSIL.